What follows are 28 T cell receptor beta chains derived from one specimen sequenced in a study of blood T cell repertoires in COVID-19. Here immunoSEQ multiplex PCR was the method, and the copy in TCRdb shows in-frame clones only, minus some. The sample contains some 340,000 clones, about four fifths of which appear only once. The sample consisted of PBMCs or T cells enriched from blood (not recorded which). All receptors derive from a woman aged 50 to 60 who had recovered from COVID-19.

The rearrangement links TRBV3-1 (or the pseudogene TRBV3-2) to TRBJ2-7; possibly TRBD1 for D (5 bases). Germline values: CDR1 LGHDT, CDR2 YNNKEL (reference sequence). V shed 1 base and J shed 6 bases, with 13 bases lying between them. The CDR3 spans 14 residues. The CDR3 nucleotides are TGTGCCAGCAGCCAAGGACCAGGGTTAATCGAGCAGTACTTC. Amino acid sequence: CASSQGPGLIEQYF.

V and J are TRBV30 and TRBJ1-1, with TRBD1 matching 9 bases. The germline V gene encodes CDR1 GTSNPN and CDR2 SVGIG (reference sequence). The CDR3 consists of 13 residues. The trim removed 3 bases at V and 6 bases at J, leaving 5 bases unmatched. CDR3 coding DNA: TGTGCCTGGAGAGACAGGGGGGTACCTGAAGCTTTCTTT. Encoded protein: CAWRDRGVPEAFF.

The genes are TRBV19 and TRBJ1-1; D perhaps matches TRBD1 (6 bases). The CDR3 loop spans 14 amino acids. CDR1 is LNHDA and CDR2 is SQIVND in the germline V gene (reference sequence). The V gene lost 7 bases and the J gene lost 1 base, with 13 bases spanning the gap. CDR3 DNA sequence: TGTGCCAGTACGATGCAGGGGTCGAACACTGAAGCTTTCTTT. Residues: CASTMQGSNTEAFF.

V is TRBV5-1 and J is TRBJ2-3; 11 bases are a match to TRBD1. The germline gives CDR1 SGHRS, CDR2 YFSETQ. CDR3 length: 15 residues. Trimming cost V 2 bases and J 6 bases; bases outside gene matches: 5. The CDR3 nucleotides are TGCGCCAGCAGCTTTAGGGGACAGGGGGACGATACGCAGTATTTT. This encodes CASSFRGQGDDTQYF.

This clone was seen a handful of times. The chain is built from TRBV13 and TRBJ1-2; 12 bases align to TRBD1. Germline loops: CDR1 PRHDT, CDR2 FYEKMQ (reference sequence). Unmatched junction bases numbered 4, after V lost 4 bases and J lost 7 bases. CDR3 length equals 14 residues. CDR3 DNA sequence: TGTGCCAGCAGCTGGGACAGGGGGCGCAGTGGCTACACCTTC. Residues: CASSWDRGRSGYTF.

The rearrangement uses TRBV15 and TRBJ2-7; perhaps TRBD1 as D (5 bases). This CDR3 region has 13 residues. Germline V lookup: CDR1 LNHNV, CDR2 YYDKDF (reference sequence). Between the trimmed V and J ends, which lost 5 bases and 3 bases, there was a span of 11 bases. This CDR3 is CATSAEQDYEQYF. CDR3 in DNA: TGTGCCACCAGCGCTGAACAGGACTACGAGCAGTACTTC.

The gene calls are TRBV30 and TRBJ1-2, with 9 bases that match TRBD1. Germline V gene sequence: CDR1 GTSNPN, CDR2 SVGIG (reference sequence). There are 13 residues in the CDR3. After removal of 0 bases from V and 6 bases from J, the junction contained 2 bases not matched to a gene. CDR3 nucleotide sequence: TGTGCCTGGAGTGTTCGGACAGGGGATGGCTACACCTTC. This gives the protein CAWSVRTGDGYTF.

This chain links TRBV4-2 with TRBJ1-5; D is uncertain. The length of the CDR3 is 17 residues. Germline V CDR1 and CDR2: LGHNA, YNFKEQ. V was cut by 0 bases and J by 0 bases, with 12 bases left in between. In DNA form, the CDR3 reads TGTGCCAGCAGCCAAGAGGGTGGGGAGAATAGCAATCAGCCCCAGCATTTT. This gives the protein CASSQEGGENSNQPQHF.

J is TRBJ2-1 and V is TRBV11-3, with 7 bases aligning to TRBD2. Germline-derived CDR1 and CDR2 are SGHNT and YENEEA. The CDR3 sequence is 13 residues long. The V segment lost 5 bases and the J segment 6 bases; nucleotides outside the gene matches: 4. CDR3 residues: CASSPTSLNEQFF. The CDR3 nucleotides are TGTGCCAGCAGCCCGACTAGCCTCAATGAGCAGTTCTTC.

Concerning this clone: The same CDR3 also results from other DNA sequences found in this sample. The rearrangement links TRBV20-1 to TRBJ2-7; tentative D call: TRBD1 (6 bases). The CDR3 is made up of 11 amino acids. The germline CDR1 and CDR2 sequences are DFQATT and SNEGSKA (reference sequence). V dropped 6 bases and J dropped 6 bases, with 12 bases sitting between them. The CDR3 coding sequence is TGCAGTGCGTCACAGGGATCCGAGCAGTACTTC. The encoded protein is CSASQGSEQYF.

This chain connects TRBV5-4 to TRBJ1-2; 8 positions agree with TRBD1. Germline V gene lookup returns CDR1 SGHNT and CDR2 YYREEE (reference sequence). After removal of 4 bases from V and 1 base from J, the junction contained 9 bases not matched to a gene. CDR3 length: 16 residues. In nucleotides, the CDR3 is TGTGCCAGCAGCCCTGGACAGGGTAGGGGTAACTATGGCTACACCTTC. Its protein product is CASSPGQGRGNYGYTF.

This clone turned up a few times. The chain uses TRBV9 and TRBJ1-3; maybe TRBD1 (5 bases). V gave up 3 bases and J gave up 8 bases, with 18 bases separating them. The length of the CDR3 is 15 residues. Looked up from germline, CDR1 is SGDLS and CDR2 is YYNGEE. The CDR3 loop reads CASSDRPQGLDTIYF. As DNA, the CDR3 is TGTGCCAGCAGCGATCGTCCCCAGGGTTTGGACACCATATATTTT.

This clone was seen just once. CDR3 bases: TGTGCCAGCATTAGAGCAGCTAGCGGGAGGTTAAGGGATACGCAGTATTTT. Translation: CASIRAASGRLRDTQYF. The V call is TRBV7-2, the J call TRBJ2-3; 11 bases are shared with TRBD2. In germline, CDR1 is SGHTA, CDR2 FQGNSA. The J segment lost 6 bases and the V segment lost 7 bases, leaving 15 bases of the junction unmatched. The CDR3 contains 17 residues.

The chain is built from TRBV4-3 and TRBJ1-2; D might be TRBD1 (5 bases). CDR1 and CDR2 (germline): LGHNA, YSLEER. The CDR3 has 14 amino acids. Trimming shortened V by 3 bases and J by 0 bases, and 8 bases separated the two germline ends. CDR3 protein: CASSQGGTNYGYTF. For the CDR3, the DNA is TGCGCCAGCAGCCAGGGGGGGACTAACTATGGCTACACCTTC.

The chain carries TRBV6-5 and TRBJ2-7; D unclear. The CDR3 consists of 13 residues. The V end was cut by 2 bases, the J end by 0 bases, with 5 bases between. CDR1 is MNHEY and CDR2 is SVGAGI in the germline V gene. The CDR3 sequence is CASSYGTSYEQYF. DNA for the CDR3: TGTGCCAGCAGTTACGGCACCTCCTACGAGCAGTACTTC.

Note on this clone: The junction and the germline gene differ at one end; a read error may be behind it. The chain links TRBV6-5 to TRBJ2-7; possible D gene TRBD2, 5 bases. Germline lookup yields CDR1 MNHEY and CDR2 SVGAGI. The CDR3 has 12 residues. The CDR3 region is CASSTRGQAAHF. The CDR3 region has the DNA TGTGCCAGCAGTACGAGAGGGCAAGCCGCGCACTTC.

The V and J genes are TRBV5-4 and TRBJ2-1, with a weak D call TRBD2 (5 bases). The CDR3 consists of 15 residues. CDR1 and CDR2 (germline): SGHNT, YYREEE (reference sequence). The ends were cut back, 5 bases at V and 0 bases at J, with 12 bases in the middle. The CDR3 is CASSPGLTSYNEQFF. In DNA form, the CDR3 reads TGTGCCAGCAGTCCCGGACTGACCTCCTACAATGAGCAGTTCTTC. The whole variable domain, remainder taken from reference TRBV5-4 and TRBJ2-1, is ETGVTQSPTHLIKTRGQQVTLRCSSQSGHNTVSWYQQALGQGPQFIFQYYREEENGRGNFPPRFSGLQFPNYSSELNVNALELDDSALYLCASSPGLTSYNEQFFGPGTRLTVL.

The chain uses TRBV6-5 and TRBJ2-1; TRBD2 aligns across 7 bases. Losses at the gene ends were 3 bases for V and 6 bases for J; bases not matched to a gene: 8. The CDR3 sequence is 15 residues long. Germline V CDR1 and CDR2: MNHEY, SVGAGI. Here the CDR3 DNA reads TGTGCCAGCAGTTATGGCTCTAGCGGAGGCAATGAGCAGTTCTTC. This gives the protein CASSYGSSGGNEQFF.

The genes are TRBV7-2 and TRBJ1-1; no clear D gene. The germline gives CDR1 SGHTA, CDR2 FQGNSA. V was pared by 5 bases and J by 3 bases, with 13 bases between. The CDR3 spans 14 residues. Here the CDR3 DNA reads TGTGCCAGCAGCCCCAGGTCCGGGGACACTGAAGCTTTCTTT. This encodes CASSPRSGDTEAFF. Based on the CDR3 plus reference TRBV7-2 and TRBJ1-1, the full variable domain is GAGVSQSPSNKVTEKGKDVELRCDPISGHTALYWYRQSLGQGLEFLIYFQGNSAPDKSGLPSDRFSAERTGGSVSTLTIQRTQQEDSAVYLCASSPRSGDTEAFFGQGTRLTVV.

The rearrangement links TRBV7-2 to TRBJ2-7, with TRBD1 identical over 8 bases. Germline trimming cut 5 bases from V and 3 bases from J; bases unmatched to any gene: 0. Looked up from germline, CDR1 is SGHTA and CDR2 is FQGNSA. This CDR3 contains 12 residues. The CDR3 nucleotides are TGTGCCAGCAGCACAGGGGGCTACGAGCAGTACTTC. Its translation is CASSTGGYEQYF.

The chain uses TRBV9 and TRBJ1-2; TRBD1 aligns across 7 bases. This CDR3 spans 15 amino acids. Trimming cost V 0 bases and J 4 bases; bases outside gene matches: 6. The germline V gene encodes CDR1 SGDLS and CDR2 YYNGEE. The CDR3: CASSVVDRAGYGYTF. For the CDR3, the DNA is TGTGCCAGCAGCGTAGTAGACAGGGCTGGCTATGGCTACACCTTC.

V gene TRBV30 combines with J gene TRBJ1-2; perhaps TRBD1 as D (5 bases). This CDR3 region has 10 residues. Germline CDR1 GTSNPN, CDR2 SVGIG (reference sequence). V was shortened by 8 bases and J by 9 bases, with 13 bases between the two germline ends. In nucleotides, the CDR3 is TGTGCCGGCGGGACTGCAAGCTACACCTTC. Amino acid sequence: CAGGTASYTF. The complete variable domain, with remaining parts taken from reference TRBV30 and TRBJ1-2, reads SQTIHQWPATLVQPVGSPLSLECTVEGTSNPNLYWYRQAAGRGLQLLFYSVGIGQISSEVPQNLSASRPQDRQFILSSKKLLLSDSGFYLCAGGTASYTFGSGTRLTVV.

A note on this clone: Germline and junction disagree at one end, which may indicate a read error. The genes are TRBV7-7 and TRBJ2-1; TRBD1 aligns across 8 bases. The CDR3 sequence is 15 residues long. Germline V gene lookup returns CDR1 SSHAT and CDR2 FNYEAQ (reference sequence). In DNA form, the CDR3 reads TGTGCTAGCAGCGCCGGGACAGGACCCTACAATGAGCAGTTCTTC. It translates to CASSAGTGPYNEQFF.

The genes are TRBV30 and TRBJ2-7, with TRBD1 matching 8 bases. The CDR3 extends over 14 amino acids. V dropped 0 bases and J dropped 6; count of bases not matched to a gene: 7. The germline V gene has CDR1 GTSNPN and CDR2 SVGIG (reference sequence). DNA for the CDR3: TGTGCCTGGAGTGTGGACAGGGCGGTGAGCGAGCAGTACTTC. Encoded protein: CAWSVDRAVSEQYF.

The J gene is TRBJ2-7, the V gene TRBV7-2, with 8 bases fitting TRBD2. J gave up 0 bases and V 5 bases, and 9 bases lay outside the gene matches. CDR3 size: 16 residues. Per the germline V gene, CDR1 is SGHTA and CDR2 is FQGNSA. The CDR3 bases are TGTGCCAGCAGCCCTCATGGCGGGAGGAGCTCCTACGAGCAGTACTTC. Amino acid sequence: CASSPHGGRSSYEQYF.

The chain carries TRBV28 and TRBJ1-1, with a possible D match to TRBD1 (5 bases). Looked up from germline, CDR1 is MDHEN and CDR2 is SYDVKM. The CDR3 is 12 amino acids. V lost 7 bases and J lost 1, with 7 bases in between. The CDR3 spells CASNTGNTEAFF. CDR3 nucleotides: TGTGCCAGCAATACAGGGAACACTGAAGCTTTCTTT.

This sequence joins TRBV28 and TRBJ1-3; D possibly corresponds to TRBD1 (5 bases). The V gene lost 7 bases and the J gene lost 0 bases, with 10 bases spanning the gap. CDR1 and CDR2 (germline): MDHEN, SYDVKM. The CDR3 extends over 14 amino acids. CDR3 sequence reads: CASNQGFSGNTIYF. The CDR3 nucleotides read TGTGCCAGCAACCAGGGTTTCTCTGGAAACACCATATATTTT.

The CDR3 DNA is TGTGCCAGCAGCTTGGCCGGGAGCATTGTTCTTTATGGCTACACCTTC. Protein: CASSLAGSIVLYGYTF. The V and J genes are TRBV5-4 and TRBJ1-2; D remains ambiguous. V lost 0 bases, J lost 5 bases, and 17 bases lay in between. Germline loops: CDR1 SGHNT, CDR2 YYREEE (reference sequence). This CDR3 is built from 16 residues.